These 30 T cell receptor beta chains originate from one sample sequenced in a study of T cells in women clearing cervical HPV infection. Data came from immunoSEQ multiplex PCR; TCRdb stores just in-frame clones and leaves some out. The table lists 40,000 to 45,000 clones. The sample comprised blood buffy coat. These receptors were collected from a woman aged 18-69 years with a cervical HPV16 infection that either progressed to CIN3+ or cleared (not recorded which).

Regarding this clone: The read halts 3 residues ahead of the CDR3 end, with the missing end drawn from the germline J gene. This sequence joins TRBV11-2 and TRBJ1-6; D is perhaps TRBD1 (5 bases). With 0 bases removed from V and 6 bases from J, the gap between germline ends came to 9 bases. From germline, CDR1 is SGHAT and CDR2 FQNNGV. The CDR3 length is 15 residues. Incomplete CDR3 DNA: TGTGCCAGCAGCTTAGAACCAGGGCTTAATTCACCC. Residues: CASSLEPGLNSP. The entire CDR3 sequence reads CASSLEPGLNSPLHF.

On this clone: Read data end 3 residues before the CDR3 end; the end is taken from the germline J gene. The chain employs TRBV20-1 and TRBJ1-2; possible D gene TRBD1, 5 bases. The CDR3 sequence is 16 residues long. Germline assignment: CDR1 DFQATT and CDR2 SNEGSKA (reference sequence). V was cut by 1 base and J by 4 bases, with 19 bases left in between. CDR3 bases read: TGCAGTGCTAGAGGGTACCCGGGGGGTCCTTTCTATGGC. Translating gives CSARGYPGGPFYG. The full CDR3 is CSARGYPGGPFYGYTF.

As concerns this clone: The read ends 3 residues early relative to the CDR3; the germline J gene fills the gap. The chain combines TRBV11-3 with TRBJ1-5; D is uncertain. Trimming removed 1 base from V and 9 bases from J, with 10 bases in between. Germline CDR1 SGHNT, CDR2 YENEEA. The CDR3 runs to 13 residues. CDR3 sequence: CASSLGEMAPQHF. The DNA read from the CDR3 is TGTGCCAGCAGCTTAGGTGAAATGGCGCCC.

In the case of this clone: From the germline J gene comes the end of the CDR3, since the read stops 3 residues before it. The chain joins TRBV10-2 to TRBJ2-1; the match to TRBD2 covers 16 bases. The CDR3 extends over 18 amino acids. After removal of 4 bases from V and 2 bases from J, the junction contained 5 bases not matched to a gene. The germline V gene encodes CDR1 WSHSY and CDR2 SAAADI. The CDR3 loop reads CASSAGLAGGPTYNEQFF. The sequenced part of the CDR3 DNA is TGCGCCAGCAGTGCGGGACTAGCGGGGGGGCCTACCTACAATGAG.

In the case of this clone: The read ends 3 residues early relative to the CDR3; the germline J gene fills the gap. The chain has TRBV7-9 and TRBJ2-2; TRBD2 is a possible D gene (6 bases). V was clipped by 4 bases and J by 5 bases, with 11 bases between them. CDR1 and CDR2 from the germline V gene are SEHNR and FQNEAQ (reference sequence). This CDR3 comprises 14 residues. The part of the CDR3 DNA that was read is TGTGCCAGCAGCTCCATGACTAGAACCGGGGAG. Its translation: CASSSMTRTGE. The CDR3, in full, reads CASSSMTRTGELFF.

Turning to this clone: The read gets to within 3 residues of the CDR3 end, and the germline J gene fills in the rest. V usage is TRBV7-9 and J usage is TRBJ1-2; TRBD1 aligns across 7 bases. Germline V CDR1 and CDR2: SEHNR, FQNEAQ (reference sequence). The CDR3 spans 14 residues. Losses at the gene ends were 7 bases for V and 3 bases for J; bases not matched to a gene: 8. CDR3 region: CASTLTGQYYGYTF. The sequenced CDR3 bases are TGTGCCAGCACCCTGACAGGGCAATACTATGGC. The full variable domain, with the rest looked up from reference TRBV7-9 and TRBJ1-2, is DTGVSQNPRHKITKRGQNVTFRCDPISEHNRLYWYRQTLGQGPEFLTYFQNEAQLEKSRLLSDRFSAERPKGSFSTLEIQRTEQGDSAMYLCASTLTGQYYGYTFGSGTRLTVV.

A remark on this clone: From the germline J gene comes the end of the CDR3, since the read stops 3 residues before it. The J gene is TRBJ1-1, the V gene TRBV7-3; D is possibly TRBD1 (5 bases). Germline-derived CDR1 and CDR2 are SGHTA and FQGTGA. V gave up 3 bases and J gave up 1 base, with 6 bases separating them. CDR3 length: 13 residues. CDR3 region: CASSFQGNTEAFF. The sequenced part of the CDR3 DNA is TGTGCCAGCAGCTTCCAGGGGAACACTGAA.

Concerning this clone itself: From the germline J gene comes the end of the CDR3, since the read stops 3 residues before it. The gene calls are TRBV11-2 and TRBJ1-2; 8 positions match TRBD1. Unmatched junction bases numbered 6, after V lost 5 bases and J lost 4 bases. CDR3 length: 14 amino acids. CDR1 and CDR2 from the germline V gene are SGHAT and FQNNGV. CDR3 DNA, as far as it was read: TGTGCCAGCAGCCCTGGGACAGGCTCCTATGGC. Translation gives CASSPGTGSYG. The whole CDR3 is CASSPGTGSYGYTF.

Comment on this clone: The observed sequence ends 3 residues before the CDR3 terminus, with the missing tail filled in from the germline J gene. The rearrangement uses TRBV19 and TRBJ1-1; tentative D call: TRBD1 (5 bases). Germline assignment: CDR1 LNHDA and CDR2 SQIVND (reference sequence). V dropped 5 bases and J dropped 0 bases, with 10 bases sitting between them. CDR3 size: 14 residues. CDR3: CASSYRQMNTEAFF. The part of the CDR3 DNA that was read is TGTGCCAGTAGTTACAGACAGATGAACACTGAA.

Comment on this clone: The read terminates 3 residues before the CDR3 end, so the remaining end is supplied by the germline J gene. This sequence joins TRBV18 and TRBJ1-5; D unresolved. Trimming removed 2 bases at V and 6 bases at J, with 11 bases between. The CDR3 has 14 amino acids. Germline-derived CDR1 and CDR2 are KGHSH and LQKENI. Incomplete CDR3 DNA: TGTGCCAGCTCACCATGGCCTTCAGGTCAGCCC. Translated, it gives CASSPWPSGQP. The entire CDR3 is CASSPWPSGQPQHF. Full variable domain (outside the CDR3, taken from reference TRBV18 and TRBJ1-5): NAGVMQNPRHLVRRRGQEARLRCSPMKGHSHVYWYRQLPEEGLKFMVYLQKENIIDESGMPKERFSAEFPKEGPSILRIQQVVRGDSAAYFCASSPWPSGQPQHFGDGTRLSIL.

The CDR3 sequence is CASSILDRGSREQFF. CDR3 DNA (partial): TGTGCCAGTAGTATCCTCGACAGGGGGTCGCGTGAG. The chain carries TRBV19 and TRBJ2-1, with TRBD1 matching over 9 bases. Sequencing ends 3 residues short of the CDR3 end; the germline J gene provides the rest. Germline V lookup: CDR1 LNHDA, CDR2 SQIVND (reference sequence). With V trimmed by 3 bases and J by 9 bases, 9 bases remained unmatched. CDR3 length: 15 residues.

Remarks on this clone: The CDR3 end lies 3 residues beyond the end of the read and is filled in from the germline J gene. The chain links TRBV5-5 to TRBJ1-5; maybe TRBD1 (5 bases). Germline lookup yields CDR1 SGHKS and CDR2 YYEKEE (reference sequence). The CDR3 runs 12 residues. The V and J ends lost 7 bases and 3 bases respectively, with 8 bases between them. The DNA read from the CDR3 is TGTGCCAGCCAGGGTCACAATCAGCCC. It codes for CASQGHNQP. The full CDR3 protein reads CASQGHNQPQHF. Using reference TRBV5-5 and TRBJ1-5 for the parts outside the CDR3, the full variable domain is DAGVTQSPTHLIKTRGQQVTLRCSPISGHKSVSWYQQVLGQGPQFIFQYYEKEERGRGNFPDRFSARQFPNYSSELNVNALLLGDSALYLCASQGHNQPQHFGDGTRLSIL.

The CDR3 DNA, read in part, is TGCAGCGTTGTTTGGGGCGGGGGGGCGTACAATGAG. Encoded protein: CSVVWGGGAYNE. The complete CDR3 sequence is CSVVWGGGAYNEQFF. The chain couples TRBV29-1 to TRBJ2-1; TRBD2 matches 9 bases. The DNA ends 3 residues before the CDR3 does, and the rest of the CDR3 is filled in from the germline J gene. The ends lost 4 bases at V and 4 bases at J; junction bases unmatched: 8. Germline CDR1 SQVTM, CDR2 ANQGSEA. This CDR3 has 15 residues.

A word on this clone: The sequenced fragment ends 3 residues before the CDR3 boundary, so the rest is inferred from the germline J gene. The chain joins TRBV16 to TRBJ2-7, with D possibly matching TRBD1 (5 bases). Trimming stripped 0 bases from V and 0 bases from J, with 9 bases between. The germline V gene has CDR1 KGHSY and CDR2 FQNENV. CDR3 length equals 15 residues. The part of the CDR3 DNA that was read is TGTGCCAGCAGCCAATCTCGGACAAGCTCCTACGAG. It translates to CASSQSRTSSYE. The whole CDR3 sequence reads CASSQSRTSSYEQYF.

As regards this clone: The sequence runs out 3 residues before the end of the CDR3; the remainder is reconstructed from the germline J gene. The chain joins TRBV7-3 to TRBJ2-5; TRBD2 agrees at 11 bases. J lost 2 bases, V lost 5 bases, and 4 bases had no gene match. Looked up from germline, CDR1 is SGHTA and CDR2 is FQGTGA. This CDR3 contains 15 residues. CDR3 residues: CASSVSGGEQETQYF. The CDR3 DNA, read in part, is TGTGCCAGCAGCGTTAGCGGGGGGGAACAAGAGACC.

Details on this clone: The read comes to an end 3 residues before the CDR3 does, leaving the germline J gene to fill in the end. The V and J genes are TRBV18 and TRBJ2-4; D might be TRBD2 (5 bases). V shed 3 bases and J shed 7 bases, with 10 bases lying between them. Per the germline V gene, CDR1 is KGHSH and CDR2 is LQKENI. The CDR3 spans 13 residues. CDR3 loop: CASSPSSGNIQYF. Partial CDR3 DNA: TGTGCCAGCTCACCCTCCTCGGGGAACATT.

In the case of this clone: The sequenced fragment ends 3 residues before the CDR3 boundary, so the rest is inferred from the germline J gene. J is TRBJ1-1 and V is TRBV11-2; no firm D call. From germline, CDR1 is SGHAT and CDR2 FQNNGV. This CDR3 is built from 13 residues. Trimming stripped 5 bases from V and 0 bases from J, with 7 bases between. Partial CDR3 DNA: TGTGCCAGCAGCCGCGACATGAACACTGAA. This codes for CASSRDMNTE. From start to end, the CDR3 is CASSRDMNTEAFF. The variable domain in full, with the rest retrieved from reference TRBV11-2 and TRBJ1-1, is EAGVAQSPRYKIIEKRQSVAFWCNPISGHATLYWYQQILGQGPKLLIQFQNNGVVDDSQLPKDRFSAERLKGVDSTLKIQPAKLEDSAVYLCASSRDMNTEAFFGQGTRLTVV.

As concerns this clone: One end of the junction does not line up with germline, which may come from a read error. The read terminates 3 residues before the CDR3 end, so the remaining end is supplied by the germline J gene. The genes are TRBV18 and TRBJ2-7; a possible D gene is TRBD2 (5 bases). Germline CDR1 is KGHSH and CDR2 is LQKENI. The CDR3 is made up of 16 amino acids. The DNA read from the CDR3 is TGTGCCAGTTCACGATACGGTACGGGGAGCTCCTACGAG. This encodes CASSRYGTGSSYE. The entire CDR3 is CASSRYGTGSSYEQYF. The full variable domain, its missing parts supplied by reference TRBV18 and TRBJ2-7, is NAGVMQNPRHLVRRRGQEARLRCSPMKGHSHVYWYRQLPEEGLKFMVYLQKENIIDESGMPKERFSAEFPKEGPSILRIQQVVRGDSAAYFCASSRYGTGSSYEQYFGPGTRLTVT.

Regarding this clone: The missing CDR3 end, 3 residues past where the read stops, is filled in from the germline J gene. The rearrangement joins TRBV20-1 to TRBJ1-4, with 9 bases identical to TRBD1. CDR1 is DFQATT, CDR2 SNEGSKA, per germline (reference sequence). Trimming at V came to 5 bases and at J to 8 bases, leaving 6 bases not matched to a gene. This CDR3 has 13 residues. The CDR3 loop reads CSAGQGSREKLFF. CDR3 DNA, as far as it was read: TGCAGTGCTGGACAGGGGTCTCGAGAAAAA.

Comment on this clone: Read data end 3 residues before the CDR3 end; the end is taken from the germline J gene. The chain is built from TRBV2 and TRBJ1-2; no reliable D call. In germline, CDR1 is SNHLY, CDR2 FYNNEI. V lost 5 bases and J lost 2, with 12 bases in between. CDR3 size: 14 residues. CDR3 protein: CASSPGFGNYGYTF. Partial CDR3 DNA: TGTGCCAGCAGTCCGGGTTTTGGGAACTATGGC.

A remark on this clone: Read sequence stops 3 residues before the CDR3 end, and the germline J gene provides the missing end. V and J are TRBV20-1 and TRBJ2-5; tentative D call: TRBD2 (6 bases). There are 13 residues in the CDR3. Germline V lookup: CDR1 DFQATT, CDR2 SNEGSKA (reference sequence). V was clipped by 0 bases and J by 5 bases, with 10 bases between them. The CDR3 sequence: CSARERGWETQYF. The DNA read from the CDR3 is TGCAGTGCTAGAGAGCGGGGCTGGGAGACC.

Points on this clone: The read terminates 3 residues before the CDR3 end, so the remaining end is supplied by the germline J gene. The chain joins TRBV19 to TRBJ2-2; TRBD2 matches at 8 bases. J was trimmed by 0 bases and V by 10 bases; bases with no gene match: 4. The V gene's germline CDR1 is LNHDA and CDR2 SQIVND (reference sequence). The CDR3 spans 14 residues. This chain's CDR3 is CATVGGANTGELFF. The covered CDR3 bases are TGTGCCACAGTCGGGGGGGCGAACACCGGGGAG.

The sequenced CDR3 bases are TGTGCCATCAGTGAGGGGACAGGGGGACATGAAAAA. It encodes CAISEGTGGHEK. The entire CDR3 sequence reads CAISEGTGGHEKLFF. V gene TRBV10-3 combines with J gene TRBJ1-4, with 11 bases lining up with TRBD1. The DNA ends 3 residues before the CDR3 does, and the rest of the CDR3 is filled in from the germline J gene. The CDR3 totals 15 residues. V lost 2 bases to trimming and J lost 6 bases; unmatched junction nucleotides: 2. Germline assignment: CDR1 ENHRY and CDR2 SYGVKD.

As concerns this clone: The read comes to an end 3 residues before the CDR3 does, leaving the germline J gene to fill in the end. V usage is TRBV2 and J usage is TRBJ2-7; 8 bases align to TRBD1. Per the germline V gene, CDR1 is SNHLY and CDR2 is FYNNEI. V lost 3 bases, J lost 2 bases, and 6 bases stayed unmatched. The CDR3 spans 15 residues. Here the CDR3 reads CASSDRGPPAYEQYF. Partial CDR3 DNA: TGTGCCAGCAGTGACAGGGGGCCTCCCGCCTACGAG.

Concerning this clone itself: The missing CDR3 end, 3 residues past where the read stops, is filled in from the germline J gene. The chain combines TRBV2 with TRBJ2-7; D may be TRBD1 (6 bases). The germline V and J ends were trimmed by 6 bases and 0 bases, with 12 bases remaining between them. Germline values: CDR1 SNHLY, CDR2 FYNNEI. The CDR3 has 14 residues. The part of the CDR3 DNA that was read is TGTGCCAGCAGATCAGGGGACGGCTCCTACGAG. This sequence encodes CASRSGDGSYE. The whole CDR3 sequence is CASRSGDGSYEQYF.

Comment on this clone: The read ends 3 residues before the CDR3 terminus; that terminus is restored from the germline J gene. The V call is TRBV14, the J call TRBJ1-6, with D tentatively TRBD1 (6 bases). The germline V and J ends were trimmed by 3 bases and 7 bases, with 25 bases remaining between them. Germline V gives CDR1 SGHDN, CDR2 FVKESK. This CDR3 comprises 19 residues. The CDR3 DNA, read in part, is TGTGCCAGCAGCCACTGGACCGCCGCCGGGGGGCTATCCAATTCACCC. Its protein is CASSHWTAAGGLSNSP. The complete CDR3 protein is CASSHWTAAGGLSNSPLHF.

A note on this clone: The sequence runs out 3 residues before the end of the CDR3; the remainder is reconstructed from the germline J gene. The chain has TRBV5-1 and TRBJ1-2, with D possibly matching TRBD1 (6 bases). The germline V and J ends were trimmed by 3 bases and 3 bases, with 9 bases remaining between them. Germline CDR1 SGHRS, CDR2 YFSETQ. This CDR3 region has 13 residues. CDR3 DNA, as far as it was read: TGCGCCAGCAGCTATGGGACATACTATGGC. As protein: CASSYGTYYG. The whole CDR3 region reads CASSYGTYYGYTF.

Of note for this clone: Read data end 3 residues before the CDR3 end; the end is taken from the germline J gene. The chain joins TRBV10-3 to TRBJ2-4, with a possible D match to TRBD2 (6 bases). Germline assignment: CDR1 ENHRY and CDR2 SYGVKD. The germline V and J ends were trimmed by 3 bases and 2 bases, with 14 bases remaining between them. The CDR3 extends over 16 amino acids. CDR3 region: CAISDPRLGTKNIQYF. CDR3 bases read: TGTGCCATCAGTGATCCGCGACTAGGGACCAAAAACATT.

To note about this clone: The read falls 3 residues short of the CDR3 end, and the missing part is taken from the germline J gene. The chain employs TRBV30 and TRBJ2-7, with 8 positions matching TRBD1. CDR1 GTSNPN and CDR2 SVGIG come from the germline V gene (reference sequence). V lost 4 bases to trimming and J lost 4 bases; unmatched junction nucleotides: 12. This CDR3 is built from 15 residues. The CDR3 DNA, read in part, is TGTGCCTGGACTTTCAGGGCCGGGACAGGATACGAG. It yields the protein CAWTFRAGTGYE. The CDR3, in full, reads CAWTFRAGTGYEQYF.

A word on this clone: The missing CDR3 end, 3 residues past where the read stops, is filled in from the germline J gene. The genes are TRBV6-2 or TRBV6-3 and TRBJ2-1; 12 nucleotides match TRBD2. The CDR3 is 15 amino acids. Germline V gene data show CDR1 as MNHEY and CDR2 as SVGEGT. V gave up 5 bases and J gave up 7 bases; unmatched junction bases: 6. CDR3 protein: CASSRLAGAGNEQFF. The part of the CDR3 DNA that was read is TGTGCCAGCAGTCGACTAGCGGGGGCGGGGAATGAG.